These 23 T cell receptor beta chains were sequenced from one sample in a study of T cells in localized non-small cell lung cancer. Measured with immunoSEQ multiplex PCR; TCRdb has only the in-frame clones, and not every one. The sample consists of 24,000 or so clones, about nine tenths of them appearing once. The sequencing used peripheral blood, collected before any cancer treatment. These receptors came from a woman aged 40 to 75 with stage I lung adenocarcinoma.

The gene calls are TRBV18 and TRBJ1-4; no definite D call. The germline CDR1 and CDR2 sequences are KGHSH and LQKENI. Trimming left V 6 bases short and J 8 bases short, with 13 bases between. CDR3 length equals 13 residues. CDR3 nucleotides: TGTGCCAGCTCCCGCCAGTCGGAGGAAAAACTGTTTTTT. Its translation: CASSRQSEEKLFF.

This clone was counted only a few times. The J gene is TRBJ1-5, the V gene TRBV5-6; D is unclear. The CDR3 extends over 16 amino acids. The V gene's germline CDR1 is SGHDT and CDR2 YYEEEE. V was trimmed by 0 bases and J by 6 bases, leaving 16 bases between them. The DNA of the CDR3 is TGTGCCAGCAGCTTGGCGTCGGCGCATAATAGTCAGCCCCAGCATTTT. Translation: CASSLASAHNSQPQHF.

This chain links TRBV5-5 with TRBJ2-7, with 9 bases lining up with TRBD1. The J segment lost 2 bases and the V segment lost 5 bases, leaving 5 bases of the junction unmatched. Per germline, CDR1 SGHKS and CDR2 YYEKEE (reference sequence). CDR3 length equals 14 residues. The CDR3: CASSPGTGTYEQYF. The CDR3 DNA follows: TGTGCCAGCAGTCCCGGGACAGGGACCTACGAGCAGTACTTC.

This chain uses TRBV28 with TRBJ2-5, with TRBD2 matching over 8 bases. Per germline, CDR1 MDHEN and CDR2 SYDVKM. V was pared by 5 bases and J by 1 base, with 3 bases of the junction left unmatched. The CDR3 spans 14 residues. CDR3 coding DNA: TGTGCCAGCAGTCCCGGGGGGGTCCAAGAGACCCAGTACTTC. This gives the protein CASSPGGVQETQYF.

V is TRBV28 and J is TRBJ2-1; 8 bases line up with TRBD2. CDR3 length: 16 amino acids. CDR1 MDHEN and CDR2 SYDVKM come from the germline V gene. V shed 6 bases and J 1 base; nucleotides not matched to a gene: 8. CDR3 amino acids: CASSLAGRASYNEQFF. The CDR3 coding sequence is TGTGCCAGCAGCTTAGCCGGGAGGGCATCCTACAATGAGCAGTTCTTC.

The DNA of the CDR3 is TGTGCCTGGAGTACACCCTACGAGCAGTACTTC. Translated: CAWSTPYEQYF. The V and J genes are TRBV30 and TRBJ2-7; D gene unclear. Germline V lookup: CDR1 GTSNPN, CDR2 SVGIG (reference sequence). V was trimmed by 2 bases and J by 2 bases, leaving 4 bases between them. The CDR3 contains 11 residues.

A single count supports this clone. The gene calls are TRBV7-2 and TRBJ2-3, with D possibly TRBD1 on 6 matching bases. V dropped 3 bases and J dropped 2 bases, with 18 bases sitting between them. Germline V gene lookup returns CDR1 SGHTA and CDR2 FQGNSA. CDR3 size: 17 residues. The CDR3: CASSLLGPGQNTDTQYF. CDR3 nucleotide sequence: TGTGCCAGCAGCTTGTTAGGACCGGGACAAAACACAGATACGCAGTATTTT.

As concerns this clone: The CDR3 carries no conserved terminal phenylalanine or tryptophan, so it likely arises from a read error. The chain joins TRBV6-1 to TRBJ2-4, with a weak D call TRBD2 (5 bases). The CDR3 is made up of 12 amino acids. Germline V gives CDR1 MNHNS, CDR2 SASEGT. The V gene lost 0 bases and the J gene lost 13 bases, with 10 bases spanning the gap. CDR3 protein: CASSEAQIAQYS. In nucleotides, the CDR3 is TGTGCCAGCAGTGAAGCGCAGATAGCGCAGTACTCC.

The chain combines TRBV11-2 with TRBJ2-2, with unresolved D. CDR1 SGHAT and CDR2 FQNNGV come from the germline V gene. With 5 bases removed from V and 4 bases from J, the gap between germline ends came to 8 bases. This CDR3 is built from 13 residues. The CDR3 reads CASSHGSTGELFF. CDR3 in DNA: TGTGCCAGCAGCCACGGTAGCACCGGGGAGCTGTTTTTT.

V is TRBV6-6 and J is TRBJ1-1; D not resolved. The CDR3 is 12 amino acids. Germline V gene sequence: CDR1 MNHNY, CDR2 SVGAGI (reference sequence). Trimming removed 6 bases from V and 4 bases from J, with 9 bases in between. In DNA, the CDR3 is TGTGCCAGCAGGTCACTACCCACTGAAGCTTTCTTT. Encoded protein: CASRSLPTEAFF.

This chain connects TRBV5-1 to TRBJ2-1, with D perhaps matching TRBD1 or TRBD2 (6 bases each). V was cut by 0 bases and J by 4 bases, with 14 bases left in between. CDR3 length: 16 amino acids. Germline CDR1 reads SGHRS; CDR2 reads YFSETQ. The CDR3 spells CASSLEGGATYNEQFF. The CDR3 DNA follows: TGCGCCAGCAGCTTGGAGGGGGGCGCGACTTACAATGAGCAGTTCTTC.

The V gene is TRBV7-9, the J gene TRBJ2-6; perhaps TRBD1 as D (5 bases). The CDR3 loop spans 17 amino acids. Germline CDR1 is SEHNR and CDR2 is FQNEAQ (reference sequence). Trimming cost V 5 bases and J 0 bases, with 14 bases left between them. The CDR3 spells CASSPPYRFSGANVLTF. Written as DNA, the CDR3 is TGTGCCAGCAGCCCCCCTTACAGGTTCTCTGGGGCCAACGTCCTGACTTTC.

The DNA for the CDR3 is TGTGCCAGCAGCTCCCTACAGGGTCGCGATCCTGAAGCTTTCTTT. Its protein is CASSSLQGRDPEAFF. This rearrangement joins TRBV7-9 to TRBJ1-1, with D possibly being TRBD1 (6 bases). Trimming pared 4 bases from V and 6 bases from J, leaving 18 bases between. The CDR3 extends over 15 amino acids. Germline V gene lookup returns CDR1 SEHNR and CDR2 FQNEAQ (reference sequence).

V and J are TRBV19 and TRBJ1-4; no clear D gene. The ends were cut back, 7 bases at V and 2 bases at J, with 11 bases in the middle. The CDR3 spans 14 residues. Germline V gene sequence: CDR1 LNHDA, CDR2 SQIVND (reference sequence). The CDR3 sequence: CASNMRRTNEKLFF. Here the CDR3 DNA reads TGTGCCAGTAACATGCGGCGGACTAATGAAAAACTGTTTTTT.

This chain links TRBV5-1 with TRBJ2-1; 10 bases line up with TRBD2. This CDR3 spans 15 amino acids. Germline assignment: CDR1 SGHRS and CDR2 YFSETQ. Trimming took 3 bases from V and 11 from J; bases not matched to a gene: 11. The CDR3 DNA reads TGCGCCAGCAGCTCTCCTTCAGGGACTAGCGAGAAGCAGTTCTTC. This sequence encodes CASSSPSGTSEKQFF.

This chain links TRBV27 with TRBJ2-3; maybe TRBD1 (5 bases). There are 13 residues in the CDR3. Germline lookup yields CDR1 MNHEY and CDR2 SMNVEV (reference sequence). V gave up 3 bases and J gave up 5 bases, with 9 bases separating them. Here the CDR3 reads CASSLQGGDTQYF. The CDR3 DNA follows: TGTGCCAGCAGTTTGCAGGGCGGAGATACGCAGTATTTT.

The gene calls are TRBV7-2 and TRBJ2-1; D gene ambiguous. The CDR3 spans 12 residues. Germline values: CDR1 SGHTA, CDR2 FQGNSA. V gave up 2 bases and J gave up 9 bases, with 8 bases separating them. The CDR3 spells CASSLIVFEQFF. As DNA, the CDR3 is TGTGCCAGCAGCTTAATAGTATTTGAGCAGTTCTTC.

The chain couples TRBV4-3 to TRBJ1-3; maybe TRBD1 (5 bases). The germline gives CDR1 LGHNA, CDR2 YSLEER. The length of the CDR3 is 16 residues. Between the trimmed V and J ends, which lost 0 bases and 4 bases, there was a span of 13 bases. Here the CDR3 reads CASSQDGAGLGNTIYF. The CDR3 DNA reads as TGCGCCAGCAGCCAAGATGGGGCGGGGCTCGGAAACACCATATATTTT.

This rearrangement joins TRBV7-2 to TRBJ2-7, with D possibly matching TRBD2 (6 bases). The germline V and J ends were trimmed by 1 base and 0 bases, with 10 bases remaining between them. Looked up from germline, CDR1 is SGHTA and CDR2 is FQGNSA. There are 15 residues in the CDR3. The CDR3 DNA follows: TGTGCCAGCAGCTTAGGCGGGACGAGCTCCTACGAGCAGTACTTC. Amino acid sequence: CASSLGGTSSYEQYF. The whole variable domain, filled in from reference TRBV7-2 and TRBJ2-7, reads GAGVSQSPSNKVTEKGKDVELRCDPISGHTALYWYRQSLGQGLEFLIYFQGNSAPDKSGLPSDRFSAERTGGSVSTLTIQRTQQEDSAVYLCASSLGGTSSYEQYFGPGTRLTVT.

This clone came up once. V is TRBV4-1 and J is TRBJ2-7; TRBD2 might be the D (5 bases). CDR3 length equals 15 residues. Deletions cut 0 bases from V and 4 bases from J, with 13 bases between. The germline CDR1 and CDR2 sequences are MGHRA and YSYEKL. The DNA of the CDR3 is TGCGCCAGCAGCCAAGATCTTGCCCCGGGGTACGAGCAGTACTTC. Translation gives CASSQDLAPGYEQYF.

This sequence joins TRBV30 and TRBJ2-6; 9 bases agree with TRBD1. Losses at the gene ends were 4 bases for V and 3 bases for J; bases not matched to a gene: 10. The CDR3 is made up of 17 amino acids. Germline V lookup: CDR1 GTSNPN, CDR2 SVGIG (reference sequence). The chain's CDR3 is CAWKALGTGFGANVLTF. DNA of the CDR3: TGTGCCTGGAAGGCCCTTGGGACAGGGTTTGGGGCCAACGTCCTGACTTTC.

The chain combines TRBV7-2 with TRBJ1-3; D is uncertain. The V end lost 3 bases, the J end lost 4 bases, and 7 bases lay between the germline ends. Germline assignment: CDR1 SGHTA and CDR2 FQGNSA. This CDR3 has 13 amino acids. CDR3 bases: TGTGCCAGCAGCTTTTCGGCCGGAAACACCATATATTTT. Amino acids: CASSFSAGNTIYF.

The chain has TRBV18 and TRBJ1-5; D is ambiguous. Germline CDR1 and CDR2: KGHSH and LQKENI. V lost 5 bases and J lost 1, with 15 bases in between. The CDR3 contains 16 residues. The DNA of the CDR3 is TGTGCCAGCTCAGACGACACCGGGAGGAGCAATCAGCCCCAGCATTTT. It specifies CASSDDTGRSNQPQHF.